This T cell receptor (beta chain) was recorded in a study of human T cells and chemical hapten exposure. For the study at large: Epicutaneous patch tests delivered 0.01% DPC to the upper back, with evaluation at 6 days.

Noted time point: patch test 1, 2 weeks after DPC sensitization. Treatment described: therapeutic diphenylcyclopropenone sensitization with weekly scalp DPC. TCRdb recomputed calls from the RACE reads with MiXCR, one row per CDR3 protein. The sample consists of about 71,000 distinct CDR3 sequences, roughly 9.2% of them appearing once. Worth noting for this clonotype: One base away lies a much larger clone, so this may be a sequencing read error. Lacking the conserved final phenylalanine or tryptophan, this CDR3 likely reflects a read error.

Trimming took 3 bases from V and 4 from J, leaving 15 bases between them. Germline CDR1 and CDR2: KGHSH and LQKENI. The CDR3 runs 15 residues. This receptor was obtained from a woman aged 40 to 50 with alopecia areata. Some clones in this sample may be carry-over from other donors' samples. The source was whole blood, collected in connection with sensitization to the hapten diphenylcyclopropenone (DPC). The chain recombines TRBV18 with TRBJ1-1; D unresolved. CDR3 region: CASSPPHSRLTEAFS. Written as DNA, the CDR3 is TGTGCCAGCTCACCTCCCCACTCAAGGCTCACTGAAGCTTTCTCT.